This T cell receptor beta chain comes out of a study of regulatory T cells in long-lasting Graves disease. Across the study: Patients newly diagnosed with Graves' had been on antithyroid drugs for under 3 months.

This clonotype has at least ten counts. Sequencing libraries for TCR beta were prepared with iRepertoire HTBI primers and Arm-PCR of CDR3 regions. TCRdb re-analysed the multiplex PCR reads in MiXCR, keeping a single row per CDR3 protein. In the table there are around 400,000 distinct CDR3 sequences, about a sixth of which are singletons. V was pared by 11 bases and J by 7 bases, with 12 bases of the junction left unmatched. The germline gives CDR1 SNHLY, CDR2 FYNNEI. The CDR3 extends over 13 amino acids. Time point described: newly diagnosed GD, antithyroid drugs for less than 3 months. RNA extracted from PBMCs served as the sequencing template.

The clonotype comes from a female donor with Graves disease. The sample consisted of peripheral blood mononuclear cells (PBMCs), taken at new diagnosis, from a patient treated with antithyroid drugs. This rearrangement joins TRBV2 to TRBJ1-2, with TRBD1 identical over 8 bases. The CDR3 here is CAGKDRELCGYTF. CDR3 bases: TGTGCCGGGAAGGACAGGGAGCTCTGTGGCTACACCTTC.